Below, one T cell receptor (beta chain) is given with its context. The CDR3 consists of 13 residues. V dropped 2 bases and J dropped 3; count of bases not matched to a gene: 0. CDR1 and CDR2 from the germline V gene are MGHRA and YSYEKL. The data are from a study of blood T cell repertoires in COVID-19. Profiled with immunoSEQ multiplex PCR; TCRdb holds only in-frame clones, not every one. Of about 30,000 clones detected, 80% to 90% appear once; the ten largest clones hold less than 30%. The gene calls are TRBV4-1 and TRBJ2-7, with 8 bases identical to TRBD1. The source is a human donor in a cohort sampled during active COVID-19. Sequencing was done on a sample of peripheral blood. CDR3 amino acids: CASSQTGGYEQYF. In nucleotides, the CDR3 is TGCGCCAGCAGCCAAACAGGGGGCTACGAGCAGTACTTC.